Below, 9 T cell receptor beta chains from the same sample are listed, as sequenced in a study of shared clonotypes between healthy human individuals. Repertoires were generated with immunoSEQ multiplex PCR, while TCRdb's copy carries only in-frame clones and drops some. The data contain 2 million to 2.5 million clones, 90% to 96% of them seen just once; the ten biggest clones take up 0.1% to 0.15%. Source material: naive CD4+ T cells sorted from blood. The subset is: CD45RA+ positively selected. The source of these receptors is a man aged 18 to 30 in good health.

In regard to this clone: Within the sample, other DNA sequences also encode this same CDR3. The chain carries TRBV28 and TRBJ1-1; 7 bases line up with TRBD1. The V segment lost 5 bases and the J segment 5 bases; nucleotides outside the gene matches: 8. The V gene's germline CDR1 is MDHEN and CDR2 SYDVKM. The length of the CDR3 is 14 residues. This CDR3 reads CASSPRQGGTEAFF. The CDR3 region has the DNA TGTGCCAGCAGTCCCCGACAGGGAGGGACTGAAGCTTTCTTT.

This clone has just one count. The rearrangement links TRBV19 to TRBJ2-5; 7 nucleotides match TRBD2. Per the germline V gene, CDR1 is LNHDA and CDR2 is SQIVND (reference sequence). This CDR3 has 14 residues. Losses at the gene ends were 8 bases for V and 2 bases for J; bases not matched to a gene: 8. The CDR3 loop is CASSQAGGQETQYF. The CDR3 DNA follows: TGTGCCAGTTCGCAGGCCGGGGGGCAAGAGACCCAGTACTTC.

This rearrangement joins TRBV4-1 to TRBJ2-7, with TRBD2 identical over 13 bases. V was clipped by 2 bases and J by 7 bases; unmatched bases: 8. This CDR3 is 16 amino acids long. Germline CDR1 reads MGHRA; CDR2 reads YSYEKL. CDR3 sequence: CASSQTLAGGPGEQYF. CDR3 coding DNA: TGCGCCAGCAGCCAAACACTAGCGGGAGGGCCGGGGGAGCAGTACTTC.

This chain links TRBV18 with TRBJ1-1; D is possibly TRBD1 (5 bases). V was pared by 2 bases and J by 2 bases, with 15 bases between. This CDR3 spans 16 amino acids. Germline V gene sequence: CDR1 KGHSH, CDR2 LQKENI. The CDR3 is CASSPSLSGGNTEAFF. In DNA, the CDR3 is TGTGCCAGCTCACCATCTCTCAGCGGGGGAAACACTGAAGCTTTCTTT.

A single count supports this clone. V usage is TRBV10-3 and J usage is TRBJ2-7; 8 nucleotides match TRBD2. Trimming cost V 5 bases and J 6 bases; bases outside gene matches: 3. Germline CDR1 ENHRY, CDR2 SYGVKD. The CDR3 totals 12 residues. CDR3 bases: TGTGCCATCAGTCAGCGGGAGAGCGAGCAGTACTTC. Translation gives CAISQRESEQYF.

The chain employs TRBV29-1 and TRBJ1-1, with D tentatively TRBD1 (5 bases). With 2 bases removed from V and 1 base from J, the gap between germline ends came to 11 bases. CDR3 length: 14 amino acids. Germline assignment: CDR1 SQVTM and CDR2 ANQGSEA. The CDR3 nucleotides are TGCAGCGTTGAAAGGGGATCAGGGAACACTGAAGCTTTCTTT. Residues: CSVERGSGNTEAFF. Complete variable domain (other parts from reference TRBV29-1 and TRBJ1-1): SAVISQKPSRDICQRGTSLTIQCQVDSQVTMMFWYRQQPGQSLTLIATANQGSEATYESGFVIDKFPISRPNLTFSTLTVSNMSPEDSSIYLCSVERGSGNTEAFFGQGTRLTVV.

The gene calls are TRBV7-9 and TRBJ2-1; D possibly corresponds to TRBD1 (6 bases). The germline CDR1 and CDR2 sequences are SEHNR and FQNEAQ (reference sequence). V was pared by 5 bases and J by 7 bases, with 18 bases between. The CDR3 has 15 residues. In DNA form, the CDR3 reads TGTGCCAGCAGCCCGGTTGGGACAACTGTAAATGAGCAGTTCTTC. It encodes CASSPVGTTVNEQFF. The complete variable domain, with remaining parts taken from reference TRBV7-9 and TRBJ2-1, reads DTGVSQNPRHKITKRGQNVTFRCDPISEHNRLYWYRQTLGQGPEFLTYFQNEAQLEKSRLLSDRFSAERPKGSFSTLEIQRTEQGDSAMYLCASSPVGTTVNEQFFGPGTRLTVL.

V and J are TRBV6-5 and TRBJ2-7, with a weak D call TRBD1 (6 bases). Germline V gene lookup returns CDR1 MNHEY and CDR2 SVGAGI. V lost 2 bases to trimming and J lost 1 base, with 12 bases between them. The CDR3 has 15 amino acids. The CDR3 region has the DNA TGTGCCAGCAGTTACCGGGACACTCCTTCCTACGAGCAGTACTTC. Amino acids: CASSYRDTPSYEQYF.

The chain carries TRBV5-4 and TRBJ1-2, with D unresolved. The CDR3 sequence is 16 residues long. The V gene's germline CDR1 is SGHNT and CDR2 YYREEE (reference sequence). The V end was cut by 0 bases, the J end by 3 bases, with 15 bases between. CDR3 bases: TGTGCCAGCAGCTTGGCTTCCGGGGTGAGGTACTATGGCTACACCTTC. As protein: CASSLASGVRYYGYTF.